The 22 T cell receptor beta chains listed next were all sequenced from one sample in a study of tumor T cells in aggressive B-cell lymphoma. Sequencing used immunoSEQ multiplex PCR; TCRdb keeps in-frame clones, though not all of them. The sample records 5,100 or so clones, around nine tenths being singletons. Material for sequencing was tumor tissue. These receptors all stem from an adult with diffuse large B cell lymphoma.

CDR3 residues: CAWGDSVYEQYF. In DNA, the CDR3 is TGTGCCTGGGGGGACTCCGTATACGAGCAGTACTTC. The V and J genes are TRBV30 and TRBJ2-7; tentatively, D is TRBD2 (6 bases). Germline V gene sequence: CDR1 GTSNPN, CDR2 SVGIG (reference sequence). This CDR3 region has 12 residues. The V gene lost 5 bases and the J gene lost 4 bases, with 12 bases spanning the gap.

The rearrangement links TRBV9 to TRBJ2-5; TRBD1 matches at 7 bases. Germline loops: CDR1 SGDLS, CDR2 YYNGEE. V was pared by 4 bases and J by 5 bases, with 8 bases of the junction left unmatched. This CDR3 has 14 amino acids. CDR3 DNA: TGTGCCAGCAGCCCACAGGGGAAGAGGGAGACCCAGTACTTC. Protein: CASSPQGKRETQYF.

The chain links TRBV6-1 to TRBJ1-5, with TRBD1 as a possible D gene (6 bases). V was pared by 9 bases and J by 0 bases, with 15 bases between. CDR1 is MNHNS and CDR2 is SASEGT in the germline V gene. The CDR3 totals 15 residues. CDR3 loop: CASKDRIYSNQPQHF. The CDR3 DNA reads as TGTGCCAGTAAAGACAGGATTTATAGCAATCAGCCCCAGCATTTT.

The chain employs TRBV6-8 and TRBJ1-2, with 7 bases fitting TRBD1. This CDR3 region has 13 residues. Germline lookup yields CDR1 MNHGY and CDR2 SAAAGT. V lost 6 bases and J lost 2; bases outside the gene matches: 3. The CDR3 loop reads CASSPTGNYGYTF. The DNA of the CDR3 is TGTGCCAGCAGCCCGACAGGGAACTATGGCTACACCTTC.

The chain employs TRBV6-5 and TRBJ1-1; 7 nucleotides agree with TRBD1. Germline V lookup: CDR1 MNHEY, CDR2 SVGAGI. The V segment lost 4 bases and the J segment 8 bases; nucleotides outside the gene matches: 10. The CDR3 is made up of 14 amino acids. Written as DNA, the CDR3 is TGTGCCAGCAGTTCCCCCGGGACAGTCAAAGAAGCTTTCTTT. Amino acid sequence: CASSSPGTVKEAFF.

This chain's CDR3 is CASTLWRDTGELFF. CDR3 DNA sequence: TGTGCCAGCACCCTATGGAGGGACACCGGGGAGCTGTTTTTT. The J gene is TRBJ2-2, the V gene TRBV7-9, with a tentative D call TRBD2 (6 bases). The CDR3 is made up of 14 amino acids. The germline gives CDR1 SEHNR, CDR2 FQNEAQ (reference sequence). V lost 7 bases and J lost 3, with 12 bases in between.

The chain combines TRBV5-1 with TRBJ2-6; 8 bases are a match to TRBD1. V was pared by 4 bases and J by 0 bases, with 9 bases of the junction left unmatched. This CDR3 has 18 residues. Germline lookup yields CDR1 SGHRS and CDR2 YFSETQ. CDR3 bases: TGCGCCAGCAGCAGTACCGGGACAGGAAGCTCTGGGGCCAACGTCCTGACTTTC. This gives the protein CASSSTGTGSSGANVLTF.

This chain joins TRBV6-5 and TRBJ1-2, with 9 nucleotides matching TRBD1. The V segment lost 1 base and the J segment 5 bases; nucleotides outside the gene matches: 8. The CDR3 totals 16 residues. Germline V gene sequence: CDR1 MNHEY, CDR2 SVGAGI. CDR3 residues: CASSYWTGAHRYGYTF. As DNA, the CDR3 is TGTGCCAGCAGTTACTGGACAGGGGCCCACCGGTATGGCTACACCTTC.

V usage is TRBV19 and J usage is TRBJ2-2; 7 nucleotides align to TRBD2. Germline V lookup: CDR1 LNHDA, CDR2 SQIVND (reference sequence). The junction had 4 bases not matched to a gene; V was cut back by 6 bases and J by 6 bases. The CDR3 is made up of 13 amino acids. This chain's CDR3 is CASSPAGAGELFF. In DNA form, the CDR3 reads TGTGCCAGTAGCCCCGCGGGGGCCGGGGAGCTGTTTTTT. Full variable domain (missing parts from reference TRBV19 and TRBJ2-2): DGGITQSPKYLFRKEGQNVTLSCEQNLNHDAMYWYRQDPGQGLRLIYYSQIVNDFQKGDIAEGYSVSREKKESFPLTVTSAQKNPTAFYLCASSPAGAGELFFGEGSRLTVL.

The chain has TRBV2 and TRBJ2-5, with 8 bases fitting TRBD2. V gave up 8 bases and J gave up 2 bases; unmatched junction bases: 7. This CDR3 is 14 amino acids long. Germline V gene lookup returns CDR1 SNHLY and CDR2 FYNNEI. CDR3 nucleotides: TGTGCCAGCGAATTAGCGGGGACACAAGAGACCCAGTACTTC. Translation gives CASELAGTQETQYF.

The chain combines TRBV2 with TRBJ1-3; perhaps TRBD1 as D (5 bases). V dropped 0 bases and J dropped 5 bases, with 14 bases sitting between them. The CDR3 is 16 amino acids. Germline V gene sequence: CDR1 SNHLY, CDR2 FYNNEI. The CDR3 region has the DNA TGTGCCAGCAGTGAAGCGCGGGGGAAGCCCCGAAACACCATATATTTT. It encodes CASSEARGKPRNTIYF.

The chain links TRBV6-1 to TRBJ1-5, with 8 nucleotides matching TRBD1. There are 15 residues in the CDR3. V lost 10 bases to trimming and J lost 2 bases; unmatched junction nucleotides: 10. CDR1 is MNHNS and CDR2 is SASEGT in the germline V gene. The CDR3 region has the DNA TGTGCCATCCAGGTGGGGACAGGAGGCAATCAGCCCCAGCATTTT. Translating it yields CAIQVGTGGNQPQHF.

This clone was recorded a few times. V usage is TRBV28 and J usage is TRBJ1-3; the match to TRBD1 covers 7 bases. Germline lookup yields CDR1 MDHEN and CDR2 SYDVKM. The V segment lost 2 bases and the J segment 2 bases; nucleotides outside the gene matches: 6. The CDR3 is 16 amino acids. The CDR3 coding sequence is TGTGCCAGCAGTTTAAGAGGAGGGGGCACTGGAAACACCATATATTTT. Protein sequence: CASSLRGGGTGNTIYF.

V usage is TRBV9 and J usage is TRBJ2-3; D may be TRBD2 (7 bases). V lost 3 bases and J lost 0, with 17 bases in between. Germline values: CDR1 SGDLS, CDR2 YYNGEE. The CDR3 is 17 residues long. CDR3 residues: CASSARVRGPSTDTQYF. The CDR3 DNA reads TGTGCCAGCAGCGCAAGAGTGCGGGGGCCTAGCACAGATACGCAGTATTTT.

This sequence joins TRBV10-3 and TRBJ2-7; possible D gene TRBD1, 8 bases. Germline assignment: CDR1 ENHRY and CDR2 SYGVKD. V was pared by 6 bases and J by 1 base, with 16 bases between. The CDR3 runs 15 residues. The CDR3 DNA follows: TGTGCCATCAGCAGTACAGGGGGGGGTTCCTACGAGCAGTACTTC. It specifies CAISSTGGGSYEQYF.

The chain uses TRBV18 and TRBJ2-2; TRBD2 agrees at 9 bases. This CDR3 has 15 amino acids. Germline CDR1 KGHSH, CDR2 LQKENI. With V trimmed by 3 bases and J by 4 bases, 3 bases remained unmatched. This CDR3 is CASSPSRGGTGELFF. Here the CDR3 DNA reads TGTGCCAGCTCACCGTCGCGGGGGGGCACCGGGGAGCTGTTTTTT. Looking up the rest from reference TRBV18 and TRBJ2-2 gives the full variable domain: NAGVMQNPRHLVRRRGQEARLRCSPMKGHSHVYWYRQLPEEGLKFMVYLQKENIIDESGMPKERFSAEFPKEGPSILRIQQVVRGDSAAYFCASSPSRGGTGELFFGEGSRLTVL.

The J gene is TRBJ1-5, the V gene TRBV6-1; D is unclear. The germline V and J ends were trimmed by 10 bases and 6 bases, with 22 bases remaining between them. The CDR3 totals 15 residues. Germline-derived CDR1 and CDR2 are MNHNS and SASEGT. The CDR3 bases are TGTGCCACACGGGAGCCGGAATACCCTGGTCAGCCCCAGCATTTT. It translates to CATREPEYPGQPQHF.

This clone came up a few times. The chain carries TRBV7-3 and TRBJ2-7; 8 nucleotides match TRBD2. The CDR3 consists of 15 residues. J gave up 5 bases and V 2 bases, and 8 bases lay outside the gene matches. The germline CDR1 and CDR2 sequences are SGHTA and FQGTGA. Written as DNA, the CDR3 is TGTGCCAGCAGCTTATTGGGTAGAGCGGGGGACGAGCAGTACTTC. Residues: CASSLLGRAGDEQYF.

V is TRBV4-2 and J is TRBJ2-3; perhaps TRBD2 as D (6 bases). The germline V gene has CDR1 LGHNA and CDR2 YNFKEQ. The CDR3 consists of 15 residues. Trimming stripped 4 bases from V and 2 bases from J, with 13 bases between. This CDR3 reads CASSPFGGDTDTQYF. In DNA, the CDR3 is TGTGCCAGCAGCCCTTTCGGGGGAGACACAGATACGCAGTATTTT.

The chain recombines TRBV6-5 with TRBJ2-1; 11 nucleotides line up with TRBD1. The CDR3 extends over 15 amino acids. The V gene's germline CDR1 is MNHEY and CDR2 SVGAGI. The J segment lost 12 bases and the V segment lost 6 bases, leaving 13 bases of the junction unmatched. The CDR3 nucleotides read TGTGCCAGCAGGGCCGGGACAGGGGGTCGAGAGGTGCAGTTCTTC. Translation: CASRAGTGGREVQFF.

The CDR3 bases are TGTGCCAGCGCCCCGAGAGAGTTTAATGAAAAACTGTTTTTT. Translating gives CASAPREFNEKLFF. The chain carries TRBV2 and TRBJ1-4; D unclear. V was shortened by 8 bases and J by 4 bases, with 14 bases between the two germline ends. The CDR3 covers 14 residues. Germline V gives CDR1 SNHLY, CDR2 FYNNEI.

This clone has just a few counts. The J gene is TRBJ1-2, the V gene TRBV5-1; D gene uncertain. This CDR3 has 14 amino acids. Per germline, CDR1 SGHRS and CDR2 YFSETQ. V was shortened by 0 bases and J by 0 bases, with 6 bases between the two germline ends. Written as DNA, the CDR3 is TGCGCCAGCAGCTTGGCCACGGCTAACTATGGCTACACCTTC. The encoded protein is CASSLATANYGYTF.